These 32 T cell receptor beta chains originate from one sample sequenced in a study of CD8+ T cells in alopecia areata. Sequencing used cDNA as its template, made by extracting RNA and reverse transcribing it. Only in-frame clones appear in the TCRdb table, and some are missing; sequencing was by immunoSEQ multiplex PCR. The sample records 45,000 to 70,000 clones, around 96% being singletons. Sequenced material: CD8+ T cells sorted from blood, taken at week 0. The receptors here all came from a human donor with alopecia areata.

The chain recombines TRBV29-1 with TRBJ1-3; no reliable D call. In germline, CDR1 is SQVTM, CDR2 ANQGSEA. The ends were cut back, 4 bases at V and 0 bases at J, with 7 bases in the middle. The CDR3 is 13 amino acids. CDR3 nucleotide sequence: TGCAGCGTTGGAGTTTACTCTGGAAACACCATATATTTT. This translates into CSVGVYSGNTIYF.

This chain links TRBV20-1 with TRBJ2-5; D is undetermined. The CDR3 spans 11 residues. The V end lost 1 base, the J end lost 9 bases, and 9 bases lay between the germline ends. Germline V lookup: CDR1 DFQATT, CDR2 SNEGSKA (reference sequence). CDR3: CSARANSPQYF. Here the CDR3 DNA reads TGCAGTGCTAGAGCCAACAGTCCCCAGTACTTC.

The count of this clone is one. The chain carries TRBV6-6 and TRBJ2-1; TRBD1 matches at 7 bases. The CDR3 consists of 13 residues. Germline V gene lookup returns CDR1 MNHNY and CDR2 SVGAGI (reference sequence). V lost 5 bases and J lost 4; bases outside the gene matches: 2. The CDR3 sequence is CASSETGYNEQFF. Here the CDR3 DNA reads TGTGCCAGCAGTGAGACAGGGTACAATGAGCAGTTCTTC.

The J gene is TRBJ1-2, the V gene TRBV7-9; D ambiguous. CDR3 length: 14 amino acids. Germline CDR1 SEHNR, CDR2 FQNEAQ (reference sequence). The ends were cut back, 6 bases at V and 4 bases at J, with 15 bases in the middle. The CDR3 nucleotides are TGTGCCAGCAGAACTCACGAATCAGGCTATGGCTACACCTTC. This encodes CASRTHESGYGYTF.

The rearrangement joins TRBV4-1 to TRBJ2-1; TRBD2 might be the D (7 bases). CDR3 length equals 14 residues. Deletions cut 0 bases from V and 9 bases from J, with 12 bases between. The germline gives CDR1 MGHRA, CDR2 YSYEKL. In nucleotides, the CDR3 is TGCGCCAGCAGCCAAGATTGGGGGGGGCGTGAGCAGTTCTTC. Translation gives CASSQDWGGREQFF.

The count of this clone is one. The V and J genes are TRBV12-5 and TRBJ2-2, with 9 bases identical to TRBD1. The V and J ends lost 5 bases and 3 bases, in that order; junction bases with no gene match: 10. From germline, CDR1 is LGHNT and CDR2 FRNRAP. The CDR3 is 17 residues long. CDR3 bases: TGTGCTAGTGGTCCCACCCTTGGACAGGGGCACACCGGGGAGCTGTTTTTT. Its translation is CASGPTLGQGHTGELFF.

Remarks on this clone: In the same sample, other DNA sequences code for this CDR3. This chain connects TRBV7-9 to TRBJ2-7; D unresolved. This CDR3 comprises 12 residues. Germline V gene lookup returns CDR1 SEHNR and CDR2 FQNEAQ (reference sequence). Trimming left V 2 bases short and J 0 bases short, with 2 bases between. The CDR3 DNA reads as TGTGCCAGCAGCTTAACCTCCTACGAGCAGTACTTC. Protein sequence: CASSLTSYEQYF.

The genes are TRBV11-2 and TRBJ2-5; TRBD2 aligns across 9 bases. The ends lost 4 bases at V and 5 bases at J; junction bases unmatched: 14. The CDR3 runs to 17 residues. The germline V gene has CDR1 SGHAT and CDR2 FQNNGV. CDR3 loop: CASSYQASGAPQETQYF. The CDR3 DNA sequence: TGTGCCAGCAGCTACCAGGCTAGCGGGGCCCCCCAGGAGACCCAGTACTTC.

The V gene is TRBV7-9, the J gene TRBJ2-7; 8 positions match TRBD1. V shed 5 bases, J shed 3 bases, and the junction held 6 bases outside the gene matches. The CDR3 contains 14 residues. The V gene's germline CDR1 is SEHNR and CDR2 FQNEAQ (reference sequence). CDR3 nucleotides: TGTGCCAGCAGCCCAGGGGGCGCATTCTACGAGCAGTACTTC. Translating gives CASSPGGAFYEQYF.

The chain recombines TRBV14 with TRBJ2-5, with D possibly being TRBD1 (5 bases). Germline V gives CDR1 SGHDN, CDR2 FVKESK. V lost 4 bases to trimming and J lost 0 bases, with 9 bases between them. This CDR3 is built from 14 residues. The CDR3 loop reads CASSPPGYQETQYF. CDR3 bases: TGTGCCAGCAGCCCCCCAGGGTACCAAGAGACCCAGTACTTC.

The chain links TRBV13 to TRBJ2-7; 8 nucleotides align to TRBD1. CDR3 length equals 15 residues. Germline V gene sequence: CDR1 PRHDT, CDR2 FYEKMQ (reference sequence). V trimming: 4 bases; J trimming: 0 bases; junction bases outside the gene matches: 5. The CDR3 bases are TGTGCCAGCAGCTGGGGGACAGGACTCTCCTACGAGCAGTACTTC. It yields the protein CASSWGTGLSYEQYF.

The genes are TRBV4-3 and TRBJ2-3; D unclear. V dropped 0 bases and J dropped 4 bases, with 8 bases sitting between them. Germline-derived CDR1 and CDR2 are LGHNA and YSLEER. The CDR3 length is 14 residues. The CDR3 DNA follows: TGCGCCAGCAGCCAAGACAACTCGGCAGATACGCAGTATTTT. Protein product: CASSQDNSADTQYF.

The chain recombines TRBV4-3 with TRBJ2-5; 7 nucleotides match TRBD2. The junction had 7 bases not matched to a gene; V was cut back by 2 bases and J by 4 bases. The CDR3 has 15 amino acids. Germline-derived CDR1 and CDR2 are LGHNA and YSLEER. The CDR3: CASSQNSGLRETQYF. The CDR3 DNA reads TGCGCCAGCAGCCAAAACTCGGGACTACGAGAGACCCAGTACTTC.

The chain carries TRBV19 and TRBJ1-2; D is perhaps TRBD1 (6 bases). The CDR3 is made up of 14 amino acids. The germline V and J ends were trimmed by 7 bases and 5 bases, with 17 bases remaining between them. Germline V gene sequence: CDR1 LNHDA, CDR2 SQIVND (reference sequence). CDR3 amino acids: CASTQRGPRYGYTF. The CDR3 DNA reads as TGTGCCAGTACCCAGCGGGGGCCCCGTTATGGCTACACCTTC. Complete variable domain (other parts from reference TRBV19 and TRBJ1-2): DGGITQSPKYLFRKEGQNVTLSCEQNLNHDAMYWYRQDPGQGLRLIYYSQIVNDFQKGDIAEGYSVSREKKESFPLTVTSAQKNPTAFYLCASTQRGPRYGYTFGSGTRLTVV.

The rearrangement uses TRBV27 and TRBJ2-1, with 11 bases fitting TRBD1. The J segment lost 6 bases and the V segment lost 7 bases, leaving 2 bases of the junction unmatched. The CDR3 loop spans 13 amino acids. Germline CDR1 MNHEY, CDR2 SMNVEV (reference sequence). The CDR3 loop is CASTGQGANEQFF. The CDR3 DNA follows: TGTGCCAGCACCGGACAGGGGGCCAATGAGCAGTTCTTC.

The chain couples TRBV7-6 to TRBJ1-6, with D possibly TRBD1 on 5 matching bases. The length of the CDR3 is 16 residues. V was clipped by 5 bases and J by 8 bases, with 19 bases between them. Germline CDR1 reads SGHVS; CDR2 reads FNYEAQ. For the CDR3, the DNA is TGTGCCAGCAGCCCCGAAGGTGTGGGGGTCGATTCACCCCTCCACTTT. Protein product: CASSPEGVGVDSPLHF.

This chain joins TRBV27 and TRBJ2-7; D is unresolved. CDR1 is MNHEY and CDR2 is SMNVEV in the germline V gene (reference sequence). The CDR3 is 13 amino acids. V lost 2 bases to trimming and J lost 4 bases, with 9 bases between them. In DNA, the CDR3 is TGTGCCAGCAGTTTACGTTTAGCTTACGAGCAGTACTTC. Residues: CASSLRLAYEQYF.

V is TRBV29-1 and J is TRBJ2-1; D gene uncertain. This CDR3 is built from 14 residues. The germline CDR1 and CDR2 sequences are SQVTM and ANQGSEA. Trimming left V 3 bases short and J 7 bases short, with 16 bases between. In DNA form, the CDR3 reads TGCAGCGTTGATGTTCAGGCTCTAGGGAATGAGCAGTTCTTC. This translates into CSVDVQALGNEQFF.

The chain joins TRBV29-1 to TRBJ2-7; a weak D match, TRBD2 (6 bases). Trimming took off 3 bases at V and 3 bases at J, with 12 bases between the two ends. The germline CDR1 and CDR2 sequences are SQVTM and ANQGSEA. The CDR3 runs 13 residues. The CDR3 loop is CSVEGGENYEQYF. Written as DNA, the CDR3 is TGCAGCGTTGAGGGGGGTGAAAACTACGAGCAGTACTTC.

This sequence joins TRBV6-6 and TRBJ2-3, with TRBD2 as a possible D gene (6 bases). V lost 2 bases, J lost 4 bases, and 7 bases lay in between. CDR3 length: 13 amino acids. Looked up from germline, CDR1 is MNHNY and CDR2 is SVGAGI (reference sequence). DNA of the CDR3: TGTGCCAGCAGTTACGGAGGGCCAGATACGCAGTATTTT. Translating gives CASSYGGPDTQYF.

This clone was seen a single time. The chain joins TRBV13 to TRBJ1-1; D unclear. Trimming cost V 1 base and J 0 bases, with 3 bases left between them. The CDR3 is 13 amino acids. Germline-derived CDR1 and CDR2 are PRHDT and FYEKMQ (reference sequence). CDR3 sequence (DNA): TGTGCCAGCAGCTTAGAGCTGAACACTGAAGCTTTCTTT. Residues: CASSLELNTEAFF.

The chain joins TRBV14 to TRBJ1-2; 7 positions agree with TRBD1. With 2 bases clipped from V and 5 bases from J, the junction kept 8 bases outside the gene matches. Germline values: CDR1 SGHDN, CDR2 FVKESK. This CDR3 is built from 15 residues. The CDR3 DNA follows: TGTGCCAGCAGCCAATATCCGGGACAGTCTTATGGCTACACCTTC. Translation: CASSQYPGQSYGYTF.

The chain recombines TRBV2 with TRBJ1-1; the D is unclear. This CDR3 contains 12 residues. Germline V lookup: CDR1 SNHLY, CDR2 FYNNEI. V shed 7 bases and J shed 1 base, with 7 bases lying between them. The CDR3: CASKGGNTEAFF. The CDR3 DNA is TGTGCCAGCAAGGGAGGGAACACTGAAGCTTTCTTT.

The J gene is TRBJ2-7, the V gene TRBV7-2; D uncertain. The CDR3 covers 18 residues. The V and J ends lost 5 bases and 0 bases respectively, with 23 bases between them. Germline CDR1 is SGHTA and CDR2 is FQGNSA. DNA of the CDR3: TGTGCCAGCAGCCCCTACCCGCCGGGTGTACAGTTCTCCTACGAGCAGTACTTC. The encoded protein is CASSPYPPGVQFSYEQYF.

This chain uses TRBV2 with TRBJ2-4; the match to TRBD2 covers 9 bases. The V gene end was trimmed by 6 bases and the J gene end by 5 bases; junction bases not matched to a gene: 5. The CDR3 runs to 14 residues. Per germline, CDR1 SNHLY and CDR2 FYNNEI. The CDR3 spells CASSTAGGQNIQYF. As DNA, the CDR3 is TGTGCCAGCAGCACAGCGGGGGGTCAAAACATTCAGTACTTC.

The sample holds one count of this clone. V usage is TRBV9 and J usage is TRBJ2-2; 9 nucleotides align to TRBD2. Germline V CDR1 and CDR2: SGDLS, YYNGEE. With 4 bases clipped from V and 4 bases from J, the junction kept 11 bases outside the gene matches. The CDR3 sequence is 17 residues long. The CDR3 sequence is CASSPREAGGITGELFF. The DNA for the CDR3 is TGTGCCAGCAGCCCGAGAGAGGCGGGGGGGATCACCGGGGAGCTGTTTTTT.

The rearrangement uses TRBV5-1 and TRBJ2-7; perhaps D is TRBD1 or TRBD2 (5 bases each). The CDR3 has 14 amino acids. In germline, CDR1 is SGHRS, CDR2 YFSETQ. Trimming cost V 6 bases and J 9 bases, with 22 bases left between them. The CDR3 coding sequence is TGCGCCAGCAAGGATGAGGGACGACTACGAGTGCAGTACTTC. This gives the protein CASKDEGRLRVQYF.

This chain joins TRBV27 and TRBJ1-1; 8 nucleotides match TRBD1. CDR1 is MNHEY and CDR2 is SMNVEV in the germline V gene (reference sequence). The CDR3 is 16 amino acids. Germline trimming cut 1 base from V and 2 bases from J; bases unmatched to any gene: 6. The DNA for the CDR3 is TGTGCCAGCAGTTTATTGGGCAGGGGGCCTAACACTGAAGCTTTCTTT. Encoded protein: CASSLLGRGPNTEAFF.

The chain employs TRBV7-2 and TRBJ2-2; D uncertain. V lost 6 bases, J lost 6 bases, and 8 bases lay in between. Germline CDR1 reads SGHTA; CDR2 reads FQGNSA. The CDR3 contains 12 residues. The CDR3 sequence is CASRYLPGELFF. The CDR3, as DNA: TGTGCCAGCAGATACTTGCCCGGGGAGCTGTTTTTT.

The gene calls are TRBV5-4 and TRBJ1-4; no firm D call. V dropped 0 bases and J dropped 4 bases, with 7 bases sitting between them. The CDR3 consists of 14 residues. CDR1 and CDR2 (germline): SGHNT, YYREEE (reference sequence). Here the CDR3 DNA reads TGTGCCAGCAGCTTGGACAGTATTAATGAAAAACTGTTTTTT. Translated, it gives CASSLDSINEKLFF.

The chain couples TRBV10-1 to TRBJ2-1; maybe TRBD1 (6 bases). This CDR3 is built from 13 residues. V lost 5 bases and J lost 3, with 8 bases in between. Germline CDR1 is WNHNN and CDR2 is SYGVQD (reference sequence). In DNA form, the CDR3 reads TGCGCCAGCAGTTTGGACAGCTACAATGAGCAGTTCTTC. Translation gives CASSLDSYNEQFF.

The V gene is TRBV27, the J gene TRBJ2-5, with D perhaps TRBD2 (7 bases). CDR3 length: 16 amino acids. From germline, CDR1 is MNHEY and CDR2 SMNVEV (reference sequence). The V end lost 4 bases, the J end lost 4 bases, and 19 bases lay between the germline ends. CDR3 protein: CASSSGGLKARETQYF. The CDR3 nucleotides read TGTGCCAGCAGTTCGGGGGGCCTCAAGGCCCGAGAGACCCAGTACTTC.